This TCR beta chain is from a study of blood T cell repertoires in COVID-19. Data came from immunoSEQ multiplex PCR; TCRdb stores just in-frame clones and leaves some out. Here the sample spans some 250,000 clones, nearly 90% being singletons. The sequenced sample was peripheral blood. The origin of the receptors is a human donor in a cohort sampled during active COVID-19.

This chain links TRBV4-1 with TRBJ1-1, with 7 nucleotides matching TRBD1. The CDR3 totals 16 residues. The V gene end was trimmed by 1 base and the J gene end by 1 base; junction bases not matched to a gene: 6. CDR1 MGHRA and CDR2 YSYEKL come from the germline V gene. DNA of the CDR3: TGCGCCAGCAGCCAAGTTCTGACAGGGTCGAACACTGAAGCTTTCTTT. It encodes CASSQVLTGSNTEAFF.